This T cell receptor beta chain is from a study of regulatory T cells in long-lasting Graves disease (dated by TCRdb to the early 2020s). Study-level background: Newly diagnosed Graves' disease patients had taken antithyroid drugs for less than 3 months. The study took place in China and was registered as a clinical trial. TCR sequencing covered 13 persistent and around 20 newly diagnosed Graves' disease patients, about 35 samples in total. Peripheral blood TCR sequencing and RNA sequencing compared persistent Graves' disease patients with newly diagnosed Graves' disease patients.

Here is what the overall study found, with its caveats: A larger number of public clonotypes was shared among persistent patients (around 2,700) than among newly diagnosed patients (around 970). Sequencing and analysis were limited to the TCR beta chain. TRBV28, TRBJ1-2 and TRBJ2-5 were preferentially used in persistent disease, while TRBV20-1 and TRBJ2-1 were favored in newly diagnosed disease. Peripheral blood alone was examined, since thyroid tissue, which constituted the primary lesion, could not be accessed. The authors acknowledged the small sample size as a limitation that may reduce accuracy. Compared with newly diagnosed patients, persistent Graves' disease patients had lower TCR Shannon entropy and fewer highly expanded clones, which suggests clonal expansion.

Receptor amplification or capture employed multiplex PCR. Sequenced using an Illumina HiSeq 4000. CDR3 regions were amplified by Arm-PCR with iRepertoire HTBI primers to construct TCR beta libraries. Before sequencing, the PCR products went through gel purification. The authors' analysis ran thus. Gene usage analysis of CDR3 amino acid clonotypes relied on the approximately 62 TRBV and 15 or so TRBJ segments identified across samples. COPE and FqMerger were used to merge filtered high-quality paired reads into contigs. BLAST was used to align contigs to IMGT TRBV, TRBD and TRBJ reference genes, with CDR3 defined following IMGT. Any clonotype with a frequency above 0.1% was classified as a highly expanded clone. Shannon entropy was used to measure repertoire diversity, and the Gini coefficient was used to measure V-J evenness. A clonotype found in more than one individual was treated as public. TCRdb took the public reads, trimmed them with fastp at Q25, ran MiXCR for clone calling and kept in-frame beta chains. Here each entry gathers all rows of one CDR3 protein and keeps the most common genes and DNA. The V and J calls follow TCRdb's processing rather than the paper's. The sample table shows 200,000 to 250,000 distinct CDR3 sequences, and 15% to 20% are seen once. The ten largest clones capture less than 25% of the sample.

This clonotype occurred many times. This receptor's antigen is unknown. Per-base qualities were not stored, and no clone one base away is much larger. The time point label, read with the paper, signifies: newly diagnosed GD, antithyroid drugs for less than 3 months. RNA was extracted from PBMCs in TRIzol for both TCR sequencing and RNA sequencing. Graves' disease was diagnosed according to American Thyroid Association guidelines. Patients for the study were recruited at an endocrinology department in Xi'an, China. From each patient, approximately 9.9 milliliters of peripheral blood was collected into an EDTA anticoagulant tube. PBMCs were isolated by Ficoll Paque Plus density gradient separation without further T cell sorting. RNA quality was checked with an Agilent 2100 Bioanalyzer and agarose gel, and concentration with a NanoDrop 2000. Relative to germline, V is 1 base shorter and J is 8 bases shorter, with 6 bases between their ends. The CDR3 runs 12 residues from the cysteine to the phenylalanine. Only CDR3 DNA remains: 36 bases, in frame from the first base. The germline V gene (reference sequence) gives CDR1 as DFQATT and CDR2 as SNEGSKA.

The V gene is TRBV20-1 and the J gene is TRBJ1-6; the D gene lacks a confident call. This TCR was sampled from a female donor with Graves disease. Sequenced here: peripheral blood mononuclear cells (PBMCs), sampled at new diagnosis, from a patient treated with antithyroid drugs. The DNA sequence is given as TGCAGTGCTAGAGTTGGGCATTCACCCCTCCACTTT. It specifies CSARVGHSPLHF.